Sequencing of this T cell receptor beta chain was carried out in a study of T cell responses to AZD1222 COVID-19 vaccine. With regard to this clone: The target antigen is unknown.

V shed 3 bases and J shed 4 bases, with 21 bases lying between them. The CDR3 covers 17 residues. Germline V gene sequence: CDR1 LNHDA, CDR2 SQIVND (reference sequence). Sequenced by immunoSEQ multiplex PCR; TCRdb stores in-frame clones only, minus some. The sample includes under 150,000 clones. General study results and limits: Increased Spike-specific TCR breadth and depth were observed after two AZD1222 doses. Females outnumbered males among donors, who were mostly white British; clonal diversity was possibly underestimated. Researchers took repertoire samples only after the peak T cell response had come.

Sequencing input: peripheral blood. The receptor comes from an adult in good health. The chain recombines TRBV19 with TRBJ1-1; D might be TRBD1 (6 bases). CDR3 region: CASSMGGRITVRTEAFF. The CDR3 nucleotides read TGTGCCAGTAGTATGGGGGGGCGCATTACGGTACGCACTGAAGCTTTCTTT.